The 23 T cell receptor beta chains given below trace back to one sample, sequenced in a study of blood T cell repertoires in COVID-19. Repertoires were generated with immunoSEQ multiplex PCR, while TCRdb's copy carries only in-frame clones and drops some. The table shows 350,000 to 400,000 clones, with approximately 90% occurring only once. The sequencing sample was made of PBMCs or T cells enriched from blood (not recorded which). These receptors originate from a young man who had recovered from COVID-19.

This clone was observed a handful of times. The chain links TRBV12-3 or TRBV12-4 to TRBJ1-1; D unclear. V was shortened by 7 bases and J by 0 bases, with 9 bases between the two germline ends. The CDR3 runs 13 residues. This CDR3 reads CASKVRLNTEAFF. Written as DNA, the CDR3 is TGTGCCAGCAAAGTGCGTCTGAACACTGAAGCTTTCTTT.

The J gene is TRBJ2-3, the V gene TRBV11-2; D is undetermined. The V gene lost 0 bases and the J gene lost 1 base, with 8 bases spanning the gap. There are 15 residues in the CDR3. Germline V gene data show CDR1 as SGHAT and CDR2 as FQNNGV. CDR3 nucleotide sequence: TGTGCCAGCAGCTTAGATCTAGGCCGCACAGATACGCAGTATTTT. It encodes CASSLDLGRTDTQYF.

This clone appeared a single time. The gene calls are TRBV12-3 or TRBV12-4 and TRBJ1-1; unclear D gene. Trimming took 7 bases from V and 3 from J, leaving 12 bases between them. There are 13 residues in the CDR3. The CDR3 DNA follows: TGTGCCAGCACACTGCGGAGATACACTGAAGCTTTCTTT. Translation gives CASTLRRYTEAFF.

The chain carries TRBV28 and TRBJ1-2; 7 bases are shared with TRBD1. CDR1 and CDR2 (germline): MDHEN, SYDVKM. There are 16 residues in the CDR3. V lost 3 bases and J lost 0; bases outside the gene matches: 7. The CDR3: CASSFAPTGANYGYTF. CDR3 DNA: TGTGCCAGCAGTTTTGCTCCCACAGGGGCTAACTATGGCTACACCTTC.

The rearrangement uses TRBV2 and TRBJ2-7; D not certain. Trimming took 3 bases from V and 6 from J, leaving 18 bases between them. Germline V lookup: CDR1 SNHLY, CDR2 FYNNEI. The CDR3 length is 15 residues. This CDR3 is CASSDLGPPNREQYF. DNA of the CDR3: TGTGCCAGCAGTGATTTGGGCCCCCCCAATCGCGAGCAGTACTTC.

This clone was counted a few times. The genes are TRBV9 and TRBJ2-7; possibly TRBD2 for D (6 bases). V was pared by 3 bases and J by 2 bases, with 21 bases between. The length of the CDR3 is 17 residues. Germline CDR1 is SGDLS and CDR2 is YYNGEE. The CDR3 coding sequence is TGTGCCAGCAGCGCCGTTAGCCATAGCGGCAGTCCCTACGAGCAGTACTTC. Amino acids: CASSAVSHSGSPYEQYF.

V usage is TRBV4-2 and J usage is TRBJ2-1; 10 bases agree with TRBD2. Looked up from germline, CDR1 is LGHNA and CDR2 is YNFKEQ. This CDR3 is 16 amino acids long. V was pared by 4 bases and J by 1 base, with 4 bases of the junction left unmatched. Here the CDR3 DNA reads TGTGCCAGCAGCCTAGGAGCGGGAGGGTCCTACAATGAGCAGTTCTTC. This translates into CASSLGAGGSYNEQFF.

The rearrangement joins TRBV29-1 to TRBJ2-2; TRBD2 might be the D (5 bases). The CDR3 is 12 residues long. V was trimmed by 7 bases and J by 5 bases, leaving 11 bases between them. From germline, CDR1 is SQVTM and CDR2 ANQGSEA. This chain's CDR3 is CSAPRGTGELFF. The CDR3 coding sequence is TGCAGCGCCCCTCGGGGAACCGGGGAGCTGTTTTTT.

The chain employs TRBV2 and TRBJ1-1; D is ambiguous. Looked up from germline, CDR1 is SNHLY and CDR2 is FYNNEI. The germline V and J ends were trimmed by 1 base and 2 bases, with 11 bases remaining between them. The CDR3 spans 15 residues. CDR3 region: CASSEGRGSNTEAFF. The CDR3 DNA follows: TGTGCCAGCAGTGAAGGGAGAGGCAGCAACACTGAAGCTTTCTTT.

The rearrangement links TRBV14 to TRBJ1-2; D is perhaps TRBD1 (5 bases). The CDR3 contains 15 residues. From germline, CDR1 is SGHDN and CDR2 FVKESK. Trimming cost V 4 bases and J 1 base, with 13 bases left between them. CDR3 coding DNA: TGTGCCAGCAGCCGATTGGACACCTATAACTATGGCTACACCTTC. Residues: CASSRLDTYNYGYTF.

The V and J genes are TRBV18 and TRBJ2-7; D possibly corresponds to TRBD2 (5 bases). Trimming left V 4 bases short and J 3 bases short, with 13 bases between. The CDR3 contains 14 residues. The germline gives CDR1 KGHSH, CDR2 LQKENI. The CDR3 region is CASSLPGSHYEQYF. CDR3 bases: TGTGCCAGCTCACTCCCGGGGTCTCACTACGAGCAGTACTTC. The variable domain in full, with the rest retrieved from reference TRBV18 and TRBJ2-7, is NAGVMQNPRHLVRRRGQEARLRCSPMKGHSHVYWYRQLPEEGLKFMVYLQKENIIDESGMPKERFSAEFPKEGPSILRIQQVVRGDSAAYFCASSLPGSHYEQYFGPGTRLTVT.

The V gene is TRBV5-4, the J gene TRBJ1-1; tentative D call: TRBD1 (6 bases). Trimming took off 0 bases at V and 1 base at J, with 7 bases between the two ends. Germline V CDR1 and CDR2: SGHNT, YYREEE (reference sequence). The CDR3 extends over 14 amino acids. CDR3 DNA: TGTGCCAGCAGCTTGGAGACAGGGAACACTGAAGCTTTCTTT. Translation gives CASSLETGNTEAFF. The entire variable domain, with the rest obtained from reference TRBV5-4 and TRBJ1-1, is as follows: ETGVTQSPTHLIKTRGQQVTLRCSSQSGHNTVSWYQQALGQGPQFIFQYYREEENGRGNFPPRFSGLQFPNYSSELNVNALELDDSALYLCASSLETGNTEAFFGQGTRLTVV.

V and J are TRBV30 and TRBJ1-1; TRBD1 agrees at 9 bases. The CDR3 sequence is 13 residues long. Per germline, CDR1 GTSNPN and CDR2 SVGIG (reference sequence). V was clipped by 3 bases and J by 5 bases; unmatched bases: 4. The CDR3 reads CAWRRQGVTEAFF. The CDR3 DNA sequence: TGTGCCTGGAGACGACAGGGGGTGACTGAAGCTTTCTTT.

This rearrangement joins TRBV18 to TRBJ1-2, with TRBD1 matching over 7 bases. V trimming: 4 bases; J trimming: 3 bases; junction bases outside the gene matches: 8. The CDR3 is made up of 15 amino acids. Germline CDR1 reads KGHSH; CDR2 reads LQKENI. As DNA, the CDR3 is TGTGCCAGCTCACAGGGACAGTCGCCTTACTATGGCTACACCTTC. Protein product: CASSQGQSPYYGYTF.

The gene calls are TRBV5-1 and TRBJ2-6; 8 bases align to TRBD1. The V and J ends lost 4 bases and 4 bases, in that order; junction bases with no gene match: 10. Germline V gives CDR1 SGHRS, CDR2 YFSETQ. The CDR3 runs 17 residues. The CDR3 sequence is CASSPDGQGAGANVLTF. In DNA form, the CDR3 reads TGCGCCAGCAGCCCCGACGGACAGGGTGCAGGGGCCAACGTCCTGACTTTC.

V is TRBV7-2 and J is TRBJ2-1; D is possibly TRBD1 (6 bases). The V end lost 2 bases, the J end lost 5 bases, and 10 bases lay between the germline ends. CDR3 length: 14 residues. Germline values: CDR1 SGHTA, CDR2 FQGNSA. The CDR3 region has the DNA TGTGCCAGCAGCTTAAGCTGGACAGACAATGAGCAGTTCTTC. Translating it yields CASSLSWTDNEQFF.

A remark on this clone: The identical CDR3 is also encoded by other nucleotide sequences in the sample. This chain connects TRBV12-3 or TRBV12-4 to TRBJ1-5; no clear D. The V end was cut by 4 bases, the J end by 4 bases, with 2 bases between. This CDR3 comprises 11 residues. The CDR3 region is CASSSNQPQHF. In nucleotides, the CDR3 is TGTGCCAGCAGTTCTAATCAGCCCCAGCATTTT.

This clone was recorded once. This CDR3 reads CARSLTSSYNEQFF. CDR3 DNA sequence: TGTGCCAGAAGCTTGACCAGCTCCTACAATGAGCAGTTCTTC. This chain joins TRBV5-3 and TRBJ2-1; no clear D. TRBV5-3 is flagged as an ORF with uncertain function. The germline V and J ends were trimmed by 1 base and 0 bases, with 5 bases remaining between them. This CDR3 has 14 amino acids.

The rearrangement links TRBV2 to TRBJ1-6; D is perhaps TRBD1 (6 bases). The CDR3 runs to 15 residues. With 4 bases removed from V and 10 bases from J, the gap between germline ends came to 17 bases. CDR1 and CDR2 from the germline V gene are SNHLY and FYNNEI. CDR3 protein: CASSGRTGYGSPLHF. As DNA, the CDR3 is TGTGCCAGCAGTGGACGAACAGGGTACGGCTCACCCCTCCACTTT.

This chain connects TRBV5-1 to TRBJ1-2, with 9 nucleotides matching TRBD1. Per the germline V gene, CDR1 is SGHRS and CDR2 is YFSETQ. This CDR3 contains 16 residues. Trimming took 1 base from V and 8 from J; bases not matched to a gene: 12. CDR3 DNA: TGCGCCAGCAGCTTGTATTTCAGCGGGACAGGGAGCGGCTACACCTTC. This sequence encodes CASSLYFSGTGSGYTF.

The chain is built from TRBV11-2 and TRBJ2-5; 7 bases map to TRBD1. J lost 0 bases, V lost 4 bases, and 2 bases had no gene match. The germline V gene has CDR1 SGHAT and CDR2 FQNNGV. The CDR3 sequence is 14 residues long. The CDR3 loop reads CASSWGTDQETQYF. The CDR3 DNA is TGTGCCAGCAGCTGGGGGACAGACCAAGAGACCCAGTACTTC.

The chain carries TRBV7-8 and TRBJ2-7, with a possible D match to TRBD1 (6 bases). The V and J ends lost 4 bases and 2 bases respectively, with 12 bases between them. The CDR3 sequence is 14 residues long. CDR1 and CDR2 (germline): SGHVS, FQNEAQ. CDR3 in DNA: TGTGCCAGCAGCTCAAGGACAGAAGCCTACGAGCAGTACTTC. Translating it yields CASSSRTEAYEQYF.

V is TRBV6-6 and J is TRBJ1-1; TRBD1 matches at 8 bases. Germline CDR1 MNHNY, CDR2 SVGAGI (reference sequence). The CDR3 contains 15 residues. The trim removed 6 bases at V and 4 bases at J, leaving 10 bases unmatched. The CDR3 DNA follows: TGTGCCAGCAGGGACACCAGGGGGCGCGTCACTGAAGCTTTCTTT. Amino acids: CASRDTRGRVTEAFF.